This entry is about one T cell receptor (beta chain). No antigen is known for it. This sample is part of a study of vaccination and CD4 T cells after COVID-19. The CDR3 is 12 amino acids. The V gene lost 3 bases and the J gene lost 13 bases, with 15 bases spanning the gap. Described treatment: roughly 10-day PBMC culture with coronavirus spike peptide pools or control peptides (ViraFEST assay). Antigen-specific T cells were expanded with peptide pools by ViraFEST, and TCRs were then sequenced. Sequencing of cultured CD4+ T cell DNA used the Oncomine TCR Beta short-read assay. MiXCR, run by TCRdb on the PCR reads, gives a single entry per CDR3 protein. The sample records 4,200 or so distinct CDR3 sequences, roughly two thirds being singletons.

The chain couples TRBV12-3 or TRBV12-4 to TRBJ2-5; TRBD2 is a possible D gene (6 bases). Sequenced input: CD4+ T cells from blood, cultured in vitro. The sequence was obtained from a human donor who had recovered from COVID-19. The CDR3 here is CASSLGGTPPYF. The DNA for the CDR3 is TGTGCCAGCAGTTTGGGCGGGACTCCCCCGTACTTC.